This T cell receptor (beta chain) originates from a study of metastatic and nonmetastatic thyroid tumors. The table lists this clone with many counts. Germline V CDR1 and CDR2: MNHNY, SVGAGI (reference sequence). The length of the CDR3 is 14 residues. V was clipped by 2 bases and J by 1 base, with 9 bases between them. The entire patient cohort was treatment-naive prior to thyroid surgery. Original analysis: In papillary thyroid cancer, a distant-metastasis classifier was built using CDR3 differences across clinicopathological groups. TCRdb called clones again from the PCR reads with MiXCR. TCRdb's processing, not the authors' own work, is the source of the V and J calls. Here the sample spans approximately 79,000 clones, 8.6% being singletons.

Sequenced material: blood. The chain employs TRBV6-6 and TRBJ2-7, with D possibly matching TRBD1 (5 bases). The sequence derives from a female donor with papillary thyroid cancer or a benign thyroid nodule (not recorded which). Some clones in this sample may be carry-over from other donors' samples. DNA for the CDR3: TGTGCCAGCAGTTACACCAGGGAATCCTACGAGCAGTACTTC. Protein product: CASSYTRESYEQYF.